This T cell receptor (beta chain) was identified during a study of blood T cell repertoires in COVID-19. Overall study: Spain, Italy and the United States supplied samples that represented acute and convalescent COVID-19. From T cells, B-cell-depleted T cells, or PBMCs came the material, which was cDNA or gDNA.

Germline V gene data show CDR1 as MGHDK and CDR2 as SYGVNS. Trimming pared 2 bases from V and 6 bases from J, leaving 8 bases between. The CDR3 loop spans 14 amino acids. This clone has a handful of counts. Authors' processing steps: Estimates of nucleated cell counts were drawn from the amplification of reference gene primers. The assay was immunoSEQ multiplex PCR, and TCRdb's table has in-frame clones only and misses some. V, J and clone size were drawn from that table, and D and trimming were deduced from the DNA. The sample consists of about 140,000 clones, about three quarters of them appearing once.

The chain carries TRBV25-1 and TRBJ1-6; D might be TRBD1 (6 bases). Input material: peripheral blood. The clonotype originates from a man aged 80 or over with acute or convalescent COVID-19. The CDR3 reads CASSEIRGNSPLHF. The CDR3 DNA reads as TGTGCCAGCAGTGAAATCAGGGGTAATTCACCCCTCCACTTT.